The text below deals with one T cell receptor beta chain. Its specific antigen is unknown. Base qualities are not provided; no much larger clone lies one nucleotide away. TCRbeta CDR3 regions were amplified from genomic DNA using the immunoSEQ Assay, a bias-controlled multiplex PCR. On the authors' methods: Nucleated cell counts per sample were estimated from amplification of reference gene primers within the assay. Sequence reads were collapsed and filtered to measure the absolute abundance of every unique TCRbeta CDR3 rearrangement. Productive Simpson clonality was computed per sample as the square root of Simpson's diversity index over productive rearrangements. TCRdb retrieved this table from immuneACCESS and kept in-frame rearrangements only. Not all clones are present; in checked studies, unresolved V genes account for under half, and no reason is known for the remainder. The V and J calls and clone size were taken over from that table, and D and trimming were inferred from the DNA. Here the sample has some 350,000 clones; 80% to 90% occur a single time. Approximately 1% of the sample belongs to the ten largest clones.

The source of the sample is a study of blood T cell repertoires in COVID-19 (dated by TCRdb to 2020 to 2022). As for the study more broadly: Collaborator samples came from the United States, Italy and Spain and covered acute and convalescent phases of COVID-19. The material from the prospective study consisted of cDNA or gDNA derived from T cells, B-cell-depleted T cells, or PBMCs. Deeply sampled blood TCRbeta repertoires from subjects exposed to, actively infected with, or recovered from COVID-19 were included in the dataset. The repertoires were made available in a free public database intended to serve as a resource for research on the immune response to SARS-CoV-2. The samples were drawn from two sources: the first 160 participants of the ongoing ImmuneRACE study, and 1,000 to 1,500 subjects contributed by 6 global collaborators. The sample metadata nearly always contained a de-identified subject ID, COVID-19 status, age in years and sex. HLA class I and class II types, where available, came from metadata supplied by the sample provider rather than from assay-based typing.

What the authors observed across the whole study: The quantity of clinical and demographic metadata differed by source and by participant and was supplied without curation.

The CDR3 runs 12 residues from the cysteine to the phenylalanine. Only CDR3 DNA is held: 36 bases, read in frame from base 1. CDR1 is given as SQVTM and CDR2 as ANQGSEA, both from the germline V gene. Between the V and J ends, shortened by 4 bases and 7 bases respectively, the junction contains 13 bases. Participants in the prospective study were aged roughly 18 to 95 years, lived in 24 United States geographic areas, and enrolled through a virtual design. In the prospective study, participants were assigned to cohorts based on the clinical history participants reported in a screening survey and a study questionnaire. Recovered participants in ImmuneRACE Cohort 3 were defined as having two consecutive negative NP/OP PCR tests, clearance from a healthcare professional, or resolution of symptoms. Mobile phlebotomists in the prospective study collected whole blood, serum and a nasopharyngeal or oropharyngeal swab from every participant. Additional blood draws and questionnaires over an approximately two-month period could optionally be provided by prospective study participants. Before DNA extraction, blood samples from the prospective study were shipped at room temperature or frozen.

What was sequenced was PBMCs or T cells enriched from blood (not recorded which). The TCR comes from a man in his late teens or twenties who had recovered from COVID-19. The chain is assembled from TRBV29-1 and TRBJ1-1, and TRBD1 may be the D gene, going by 6 matching bases. The DNA sequence reads TGCAGCGTTGTGATCCAGGGGAGTGAAGCTTTCTTT. Translated, it reads CSVVIQGSEAFF.